This TCR beta chain was captured in a study of T cell responses to AZD1222 COVID-19 vaccine. General observations from the study: Vaccine-related CD4 TCRs covered spike, predominating at 160-218 and 743-854. Among AZD1222 vaccinees, only 5 to 7 were seropositive at baseline. The donor cohort was predominantly white British with a female majority, and clonal diversity may have been underestimated.

Sequencing used immunoSEQ multiplex PCR; TCRdb keeps in-frame clones, though not all of them. The sample records 100,000 to 120,000 clones, 81% being singletons. The CDR3 is made up of 14 amino acids. Trimming took off 3 bases at V and 8 bases at J, with 12 bases between the two ends. Per the germline V gene, CDR1 is SGHRS and CDR2 is YFSETQ. Turning to this clone: Its matching antigen is unknown.

This TCR came from an adult in good health. This chain joins TRBV5-1 and TRBJ1-6; D gene ambiguous. Sequencing was performed on peripheral blood, taken on day 0 of AZD1222 vaccination. The CDR3 loop is CASSYYNRDSPLHF. For the CDR3, the DNA is TGCGCCAGCAGCTACTACAATCGGGATTCACCCCTCCACTTT.